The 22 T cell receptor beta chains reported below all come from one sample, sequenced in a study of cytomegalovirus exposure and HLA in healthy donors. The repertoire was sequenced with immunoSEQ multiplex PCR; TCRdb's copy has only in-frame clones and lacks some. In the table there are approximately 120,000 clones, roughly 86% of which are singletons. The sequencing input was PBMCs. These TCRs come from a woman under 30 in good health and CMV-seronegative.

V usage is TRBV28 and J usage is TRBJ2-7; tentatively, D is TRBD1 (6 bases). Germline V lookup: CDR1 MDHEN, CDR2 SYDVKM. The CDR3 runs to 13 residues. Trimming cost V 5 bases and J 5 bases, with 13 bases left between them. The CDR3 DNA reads TGTGCCAGCAGTGGATACAGGGTACACGAGCAGTACTTC. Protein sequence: CASSGYRVHEQYF.

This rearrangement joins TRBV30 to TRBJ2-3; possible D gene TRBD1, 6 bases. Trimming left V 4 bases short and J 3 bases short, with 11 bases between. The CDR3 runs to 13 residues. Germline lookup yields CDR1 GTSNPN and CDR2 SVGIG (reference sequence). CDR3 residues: CAWTIGQTDTQYF. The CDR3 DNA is TGTGCCTGGACTATTGGACAGACAGATACGCAGTATTTT.

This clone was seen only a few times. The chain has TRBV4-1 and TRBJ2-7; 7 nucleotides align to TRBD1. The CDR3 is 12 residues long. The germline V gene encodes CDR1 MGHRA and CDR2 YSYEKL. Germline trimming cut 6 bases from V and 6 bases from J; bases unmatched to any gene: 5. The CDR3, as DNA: TGCGCCAGCAGTCTCAAGGGGGCCGAGCAGTACTTC. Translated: CASSLKGAEQYF.

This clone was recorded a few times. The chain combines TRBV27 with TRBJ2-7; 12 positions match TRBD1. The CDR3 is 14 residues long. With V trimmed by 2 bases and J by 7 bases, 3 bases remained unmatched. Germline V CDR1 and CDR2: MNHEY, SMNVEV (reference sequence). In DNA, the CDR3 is TGTGCCAGCAGTTTAGGGACAGGGGGCGGTGAGCAGTACTTC. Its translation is CASSLGTGGGEQYF.

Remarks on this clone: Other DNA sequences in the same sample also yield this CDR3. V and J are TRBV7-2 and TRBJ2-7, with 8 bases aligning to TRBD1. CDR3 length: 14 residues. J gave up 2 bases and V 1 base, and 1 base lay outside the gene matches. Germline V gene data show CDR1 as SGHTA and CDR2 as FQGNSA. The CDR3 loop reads CASSLDRGAYEQYF. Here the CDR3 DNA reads TGTGCCAGCAGCTTAGACAGGGGGGCCTACGAGCAGTACTTC.

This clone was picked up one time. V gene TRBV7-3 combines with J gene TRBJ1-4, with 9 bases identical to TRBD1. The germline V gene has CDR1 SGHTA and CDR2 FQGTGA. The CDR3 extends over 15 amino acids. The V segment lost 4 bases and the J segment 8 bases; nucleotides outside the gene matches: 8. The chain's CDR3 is CASSSQGAEGEKLFF. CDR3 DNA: TGTGCCAGCAGCTCACAGGGGGCGGAGGGGGAAAAACTGTTTTTT.

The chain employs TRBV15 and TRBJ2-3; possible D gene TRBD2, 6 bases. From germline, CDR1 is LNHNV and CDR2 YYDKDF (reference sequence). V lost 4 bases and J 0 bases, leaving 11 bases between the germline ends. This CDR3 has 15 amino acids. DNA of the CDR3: TGTGCCACCAGCAACTCGCGGGGTAGCACAGATACGCAGTATTTT. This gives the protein CATSNSRGSTDTQYF.

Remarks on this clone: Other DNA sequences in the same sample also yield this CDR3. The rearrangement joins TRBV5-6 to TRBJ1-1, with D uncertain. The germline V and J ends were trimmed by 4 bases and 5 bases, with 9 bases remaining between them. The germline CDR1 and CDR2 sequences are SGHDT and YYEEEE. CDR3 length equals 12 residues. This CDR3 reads CASSLGRTEAFF. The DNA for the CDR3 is TGTGCCAGCAGCCTCGGGAGGACTGAAGCTTTCTTT.

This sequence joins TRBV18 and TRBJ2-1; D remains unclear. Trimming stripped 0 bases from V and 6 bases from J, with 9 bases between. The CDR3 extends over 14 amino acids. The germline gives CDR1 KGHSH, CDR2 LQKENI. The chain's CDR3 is CASSPPGPRNEQFF. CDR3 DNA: TGTGCCAGCTCACCACCGGGCCCGCGCAATGAGCAGTTCTTC.

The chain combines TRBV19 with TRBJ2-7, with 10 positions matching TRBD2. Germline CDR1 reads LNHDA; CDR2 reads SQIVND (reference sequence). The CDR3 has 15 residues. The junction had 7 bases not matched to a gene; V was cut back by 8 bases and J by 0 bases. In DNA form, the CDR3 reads TGTGCCAGTTCGCCAGGGACTAGCGCCTCCTACGAGCAGTACTTC. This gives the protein CASSPGTSASYEQYF.

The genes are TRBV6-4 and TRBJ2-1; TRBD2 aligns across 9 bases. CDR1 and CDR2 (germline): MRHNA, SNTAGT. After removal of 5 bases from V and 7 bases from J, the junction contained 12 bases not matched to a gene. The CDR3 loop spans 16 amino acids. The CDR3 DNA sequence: TGTGCCAGCAGTAGTGAGGGACTAGCTCGTCGAAATGAGCAGTTCTTC. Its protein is CASSSEGLARRNEQFF.

The CDR3 protein is CASSVEGYTEAFF. In DNA, the CDR3 is TGTGCCAGCAGCGTAGAGGGGTACACTGAAGCTTTCTTT. The chain employs TRBV9 and TRBJ1-1; a weak D match, TRBD1 (5 bases). Germline values: CDR1 SGDLS, CDR2 YYNGEE. The CDR3 has 13 amino acids. Trimming removed 0 bases at V and 3 bases at J, with 6 bases between. Complete variable domain (other parts from reference TRBV9 and TRBJ1-1): DSGVTQTPKHLITATGQRVTLRCSPRSGDLSVYWYQQSLDQGLQFLIQYYNGEERAKGNILERFSAQQFPDLHSELNLSSLELGDSALYFCASSVEGYTEAFFGQGTRLTVV.

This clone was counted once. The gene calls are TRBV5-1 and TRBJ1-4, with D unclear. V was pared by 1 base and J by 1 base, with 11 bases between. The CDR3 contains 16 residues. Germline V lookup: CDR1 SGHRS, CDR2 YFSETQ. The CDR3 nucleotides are TGCGCCAGCAGCTTGACAATACCAGGAACTAATGAAAAACTGTTTTTT. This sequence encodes CASSLTIPGTNEKLFF.

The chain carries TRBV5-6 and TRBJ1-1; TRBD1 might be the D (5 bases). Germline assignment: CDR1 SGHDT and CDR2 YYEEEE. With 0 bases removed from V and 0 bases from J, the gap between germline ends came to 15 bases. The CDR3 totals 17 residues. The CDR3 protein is CASSLAQGLRVNTEAFF. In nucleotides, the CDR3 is TGTGCCAGCAGCTTGGCTCAGGGATTAAGGGTGAACACTGAAGCTTTCTTT. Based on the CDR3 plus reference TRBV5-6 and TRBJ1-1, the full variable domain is DAGVTQSPTHLIKTRGQQVTLRCSPKSGHDTVSWYQQALGQGPQFIFQYYEEEERQRGNFPDRFSGHQFPNYSSELNVNALLLGDSALYLCASSLAQGLRVNTEAFFGQGTRLTVV.

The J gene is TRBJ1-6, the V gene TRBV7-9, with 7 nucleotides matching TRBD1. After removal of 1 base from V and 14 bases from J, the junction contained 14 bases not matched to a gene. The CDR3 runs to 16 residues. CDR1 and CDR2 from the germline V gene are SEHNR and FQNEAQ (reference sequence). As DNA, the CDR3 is TGTGCCAGCAGCTTAGAGGGCGTGACAGGGCCCAGGTCCCTCCACTTT. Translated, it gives CASSLEGVTGPRSLHF.

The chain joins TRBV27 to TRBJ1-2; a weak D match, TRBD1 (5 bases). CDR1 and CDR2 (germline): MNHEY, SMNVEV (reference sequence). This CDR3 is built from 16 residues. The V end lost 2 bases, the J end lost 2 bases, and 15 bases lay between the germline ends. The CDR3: CASSLPPLQDNYGYTF. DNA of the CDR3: TGTGCCAGCAGTTTACCCCCCCTACAGGACAACTATGGCTACACCTTC.

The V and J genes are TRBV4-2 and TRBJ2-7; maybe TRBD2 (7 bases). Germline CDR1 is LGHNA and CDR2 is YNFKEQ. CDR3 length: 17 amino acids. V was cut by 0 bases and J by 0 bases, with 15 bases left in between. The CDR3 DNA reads TGTGCCAGCAGCCAAGATTGGGCGGGGGCCACCTCCTACGAGCAGTACTTC. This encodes CASSQDWAGATSYEQYF.

CDR3 bases: TGTGCCAGCAGCCCCGTAGGGGGCATCGGAAACACCATATATTTT. This encodes CASSPVGGIGNTIYF. The V call is TRBV7-6, the J call TRBJ1-3, with TRBD1 matching over 7 bases. The CDR3 totals 15 residues. CDR1 is SGHVS, CDR2 FNYEAQ, per germline. With V trimmed by 5 bases and J by 4 bases, 8 bases remained unmatched.

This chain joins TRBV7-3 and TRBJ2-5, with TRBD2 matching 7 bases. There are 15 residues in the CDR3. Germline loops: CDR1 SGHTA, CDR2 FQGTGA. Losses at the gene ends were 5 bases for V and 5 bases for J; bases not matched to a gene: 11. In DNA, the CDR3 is TGTGCCAGCAGCCCAAACGGGGGAGGGCGGGAGACCCAGTACTTC. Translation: CASSPNGGGRETQYF.

Here the CDR3 DNA reads TGTGCCAGCAGAAAATCGGGACTAGCGGGAGACTACAATGAGCAGTTCTTC. Translated, it gives CASRKSGLAGDYNEQFF. The chain employs TRBV7-9 and TRBJ2-1, with 14 bases fitting TRBD2. The CDR3 has 17 amino acids. V was clipped by 6 bases and J by 3 bases; unmatched bases: 7. Looked up from germline, CDR1 is SEHNR and CDR2 is FQNEAQ (reference sequence).

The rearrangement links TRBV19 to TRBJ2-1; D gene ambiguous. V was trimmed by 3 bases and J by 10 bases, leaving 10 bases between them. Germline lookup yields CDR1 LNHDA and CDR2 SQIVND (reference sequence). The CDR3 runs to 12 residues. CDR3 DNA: TGTGCCAGTAGTATTGGAGCAAAGGAGCAGTTCTTC. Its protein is CASSIGAKEQFF.

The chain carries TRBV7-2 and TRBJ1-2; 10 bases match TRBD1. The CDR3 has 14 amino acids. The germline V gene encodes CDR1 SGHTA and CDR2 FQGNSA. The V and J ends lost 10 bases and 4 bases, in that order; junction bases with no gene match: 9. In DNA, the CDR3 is TGTGCCACCATAGACAGGGGGCGAGTCTATGGCTACACCTTC. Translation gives CATIDRGRVYGYTF.